Presented here are 8 T cell receptor beta chains from one specimen sequenced in a study of cytomegalovirus exposure and HLA in healthy donors. Primers for the PCR totalled 60 Vbeta and 13 Jbeta. Repertoires were generated with immunoSEQ multiplex PCR, while TCRdb's copy carries only in-frame clones and drops some. The sample has more than 60,000 clones; approximately 79% are singletons. Sequencing used PBMCs. Every receptor here comes from a woman in her thirties in good health and CMV-seronegative.

This sequence joins TRBV5-1 and TRBJ1-3, with a tentative D call TRBD1 (5 bases). This CDR3 is built from 15 residues. From germline, CDR1 is SGHRS and CDR2 YFSETQ. V was shortened by 1 base and J by 2 bases, with 10 bases between the two germline ends. CDR3 loop: CASSLYGGAGNTIYF. For the CDR3, the DNA is TGCGCCAGCAGCTTGTACGGGGGGGCTGGAAACACCATATATTTT.

The genes are TRBV6-6 and TRBJ2-2, with no clear D. Trimming took 4 bases from V and 8 from J, leaving 8 bases between them. The CDR3 extends over 12 amino acids. Per the germline V gene, CDR1 is MNHNY and CDR2 is SVGAGI (reference sequence). This CDR3 reads CASSSNVGELFF. CDR3 in DNA: TGTGCCAGCAGTTCTAATGTGGGGGAGCTGTTTTTT.

The chain recombines TRBV11-2 with TRBJ2-1; TRBD1 matches at 10 bases. The V gene's germline CDR1 is SGHAT and CDR2 FQNNGV. The CDR3 is 14 amino acids. Trimming at V came to 3 bases and at J to 7 bases, leaving 3 bases not matched to a gene. This chain's CDR3 is CASSFGTGVNEQFF. DNA for the CDR3: TGTGCCAGCAGCTTCGGGACAGGGGTAAATGAGCAGTTCTTC.

The chain recombines TRBV5-4 with TRBJ2-1; possibly TRBD2 for D (5 bases). Germline assignment: CDR1 SGHNT and CDR2 YYREEE (reference sequence). The CDR3 has 16 amino acids. The germline V and J ends were trimmed by 3 bases and 0 bases, with 13 bases remaining between them. The CDR3 bases are TGTGCCAGCAGCTCGTTAACGGGGAGCTCCTACAATGAGCAGTTCTTC. Translated, it gives CASSSLTGSSYNEQFF.

The chain's CDR3 is CASRGGRESTKNIQYF. CDR3 bases: TGTGCCAGCAGGGGGGGGAGGGAATCGACCAAAAACATTCAGTACTTC. J is TRBJ2-4 and V is TRBV21-1; TRBD2 was called by the table and not checked on the DNA. TRBV21-1 is an annotated pseudogene. CDR3 length: 16 residues.

The chain links TRBV6-6 to TRBJ1-2; D perhaps matches TRBD1 (6 bases). V was cut by 2 bases and J by 6 bases, with 19 bases left in between. The CDR3 is 16 amino acids. Germline CDR1 MNHNY, CDR2 SVGAGI (reference sequence). Here the CDR3 DNA reads TGTGCCAGCAGTTACCTCCTAGTCGGGACAACTGATGGCTACACCTTC. Its translation is CASSYLLVGTTDGYTF.

The V gene is TRBV7-2, the J gene TRBJ1-4, with TRBD1 matching 8 bases. In germline, CDR1 is SGHTA, CDR2 FQGNSA. This CDR3 has 14 amino acids. The ends lost 5 bases at V and 6 bases at J; junction bases unmatched: 5. The CDR3 spells CASSQDRVDEKLFF. As DNA, the CDR3 is TGTGCCAGCAGCCAGGACAGGGTGGATGAAAAACTGTTTTTT. The whole variable domain, remainder taken from reference TRBV7-2 and TRBJ1-4, is GAGVSQSPSNKVTEKGKDVELRCDPISGHTALYWYRQSLGQGLEFLIYFQGNSAPDKSGLPSDRFSAERTGGSVSTLTIQRTQQEDSAVYLCASSQDRVDEKLFFGSGTQLSVL.

On this clone: The identical CDR3 is also encoded by other nucleotide sequences in the sample. The chain combines TRBV9 with TRBJ2-2; possibly TRBD1 for D (6 bases). V dropped 4 bases and J dropped 1 base, with 11 bases sitting between them. This CDR3 region has 15 residues. CDR1 SGDLS and CDR2 YYNGEE come from the germline V gene. DNA for the CDR3: TGTGCCAGCAGCCCGCTGGACAGGAACACCGGGGAGCTGTTTTTT. Amino acid sequence: CASSPLDRNTGELFF.